The T cell receptor beta chain under discussion was sequenced for a study of blood T cell repertoires in COVID-19. Whole-study context: The analysed material was cDNA or gDNA that came from T cells, B-cell-depleted T cells, or PBMCs.

V shed 3 bases and J shed 3 bases, with 12 bases lying between them. This CDR3 has 14 residues. Germline lookup yields CDR1 SGDLS and CDR2 YYNGEE. In the authors' methods: Using reference gene primer amplification, nucleated cell counts were estimated. Sequencing used immunoSEQ multiplex PCR; TCRdb keeps in-frame clones, though not all of them. V and J calls and clone size come straight from that table; D and trimming were deduced from the DNA. The sample records approximately 290,000 clones, 70% to 85% being singletons. This clonotype was sampled from a human donor with COVID-19, enrolled during active disease. The donor label of this sample is uncertain. Specimen: peripheral blood. V usage is TRBV9 and J usage is TRBJ1-1; possible D gene TRBD1, 5 bases. The CDR3 protein is CASSEDTYHTEAFF. CDR3 in DNA: TGTGCCAGCAGCGAGGACACATATCACACTGAAGCTTTCTTT. Using reference TRBV9 and TRBJ1-1 for the parts outside the CDR3, the full variable domain is DSGVTQTPKHLITATGQRVTLRCSPRSGDLSVYWYQQSLDQGLQFLIQYYNGEERAKGNILERFSAQQFPDLHSELNLSSLELGDSALYFCASSEDTYHTEAFFGQGTRLTVV.